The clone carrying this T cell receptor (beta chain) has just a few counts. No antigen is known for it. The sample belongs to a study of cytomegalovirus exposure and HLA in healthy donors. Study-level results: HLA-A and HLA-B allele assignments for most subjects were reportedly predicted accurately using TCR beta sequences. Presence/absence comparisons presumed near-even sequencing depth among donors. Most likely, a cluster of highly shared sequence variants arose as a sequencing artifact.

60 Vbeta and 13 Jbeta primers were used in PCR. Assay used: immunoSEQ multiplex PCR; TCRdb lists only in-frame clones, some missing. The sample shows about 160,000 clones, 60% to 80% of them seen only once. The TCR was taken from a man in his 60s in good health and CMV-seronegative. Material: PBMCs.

The CDR3: CASSEGNWEGGQTQYF. Here the CDR3 DNA reads TGTGCCAGCAGTGAAGGAAATTGGGAGGGTGGACAGACCCAGTACTTC. The rearrangement joins TRBV6-1 to TRBJ2-5, with 7 bases that match TRBD2. The CDR3 loop spans 16 amino acids. The V segment lost 1 base and the J segment 6 bases; nucleotides outside the gene matches: 11. The germline gives CDR1 MNHNS, CDR2 SASEGT.